A single sample gave rise to the 28 T cell receptor beta chains below, sequenced in a study of shared clonotypes between healthy human individuals. The repertoire was sequenced with immunoSEQ multiplex PCR; TCRdb's copy has only in-frame clones and lacks some. The sample has a few million clones, over 85% seen once. The specimen sequenced was naive CD4+ T cells sorted from blood. Described subset: CD45RA+ positively selected. These receptor sequences come from a man between 18 and 35 years old in good health.

The rearrangement joins TRBV30 to TRBJ1-1, with 9 bases matching TRBD1. There are 14 residues in the CDR3. Trimming at V came to 2 bases and at J to 5 bases, leaving 6 bases not matched to a gene. Germline V gene data show CDR1 as GTSNPN and CDR2 as SVGIG (reference sequence). The CDR3 bases are TGTGCCTGGAGTTACCACAGGGGGCTTACTGAAGCTTTCTTT. It yields the protein CAWSYHRGLTEAFF.

The chain uses TRBV10-2 and TRBJ2-7; D may be TRBD1 or TRBD2 (5 bases each). Trimming shortened V by 3 bases and J by 2 bases, and 17 bases separated the two germline ends. In germline, CDR1 is WSHSY, CDR2 SAAADI. The CDR3 length is 16 residues. CDR3 in amino acids: CASSEVLGVGAYEQYF. DNA of the CDR3: TGCGCCAGCAGTGAAGTCTTGGGAGTGGGGGCCTACGAGCAGTACTTC.

The chain has TRBV19 and TRBJ2-2, with a possible D match to TRBD2 (5 bases). Germline V lookup: CDR1 LNHDA, CDR2 SQIVND (reference sequence). This CDR3 is 13 amino acids long. The germline V and J ends were trimmed by 5 bases and 4 bases, with 8 bases remaining between them. Written as DNA, the CDR3 is TGTGCCAGTAGTCGGGCGGGCACCGGGGAGCTGTTTTTT. It yields the protein CASSRAGTGELFF. The full variable domain, in which reference TRBV19 and TRBJ2-2 provide the parts outside the CDR3, is DGGITQSPKYLFRKEGQNVTLSCEQNLNHDAMYWYRQDPGQGLRLIYYSQIVNDFQKGDIAEGYSVSREKKESFPLTVTSAQKNPTAFYLCASSRAGTGELFFGEGSRLTVL.

In regard to this clone: The sample carries other DNA sequences with the same CDR3. J is TRBJ2-7 and V is TRBV5-4; 10 bases match TRBD1. V shed 2 bases, J shed 4 bases, and the junction held 3 bases outside the gene matches. The CDR3 sequence is 14 residues long. The germline gives CDR1 SGHNT, CDR2 YYREEE (reference sequence). The CDR3 is CASSFDRGQYEQYF. The CDR3 DNA reads TGTGCCAGCAGCTTTGACAGGGGGCAATACGAGCAGTACTTC. The full variable domain, its missing parts supplied by reference TRBV5-4 and TRBJ2-7, is ETGVTQSPTHLIKTRGQQVTLRCSSQSGHNTVSWYQQALGQGPQFIFQYYREEENGRGNFPPRFSGLQFPNYSSELNVNALELDDSALYLCASSFDRGQYEQYFGPGTRLTVT.

The CDR3 bases are TGTGCCACCAGCAGAACCGGGACTAGCAGAGAGCAGTACTTC. Amino acid sequence: CATSRTGTSREQYF. The chain uses TRBV15 and TRBJ2-7; TRBD2 aligns across 9 bases. The CDR3 extends over 14 amino acids. V lost 2 bases and J lost 7; bases outside the gene matches: 6. Germline V gene data show CDR1 as LNHNV and CDR2 as YYDKDF (reference sequence).

The V call is TRBV25-1, the J call TRBJ2-1; tentative D call: TRBD2 (5 bases). Germline values: CDR1 MGHDK, CDR2 SYGVNS. This CDR3 region has 14 residues. V lost 8 bases and J 0 bases, leaving 11 bases between the germline ends. The CDR3 sequence is CASLASGSYNEQFF. The CDR3 bases are TGTGCCAGCCTAGCCAGCGGCTCCTACAATGAGCAGTTCTTC.

The chain uses TRBV2 and TRBJ2-5; D ambiguous. The germline gives CDR1 SNHLY, CDR2 FYNNEI. The CDR3 has 15 amino acids. V lost 0 bases to trimming and J lost 5 bases, with 13 bases between them. This CDR3 reads CASSEAPRQGETQYF. In DNA form, the CDR3 reads TGTGCCAGCAGTGAAGCGCCGCGGCAAGGGGAGACCCAGTACTTC. Complete variable domain (other parts from reference TRBV2 and TRBJ2-5): EPEVTQTPSHQVTQMGQEVILRCVPISNHLYFYWYRQILGQKVEFLVSFYNNEISEKSEIFDDQFSVERPDGSNFTLKIRSTKLEDSAMYFCASSEAPRQGETQYFGPGTRLLVL.

The rearrangement joins TRBV7-2 to TRBJ2-7, with D perhaps matching TRBD2 (6 bases). Germline CDR1 SGHTA, CDR2 FQGNSA. There are 13 residues in the CDR3. The V end lost 4 bases, the J end lost 0 bases, and 7 bases lay between the germline ends. CDR3 in DNA: TGTGCCAGCAGCTGGGACTCCTCCTACGAGCAGTACTTC. Translation gives CASSWDSSYEQYF.

This clone was detected only once. This sequence joins TRBV6-1 and TRBJ2-2; the match to TRBD2 covers 9 bases. Trimming removed 4 bases from V and 1 base from J; junction bases left unmatched: 13. Germline-derived CDR1 and CDR2 are MNHNS and SASEGT. This CDR3 is 19 amino acids long. The CDR3 here is CASSVLSGRPALNTGELFF. CDR3 coding DNA: TGTGCCAGCAGTGTCTTGAGCGGGAGGCCCGCACTGAACACCGGGGAGCTGTTTTTT.

The gene calls are TRBV10-3 and TRBJ2-3; 10 nucleotides match TRBD2. Germline trimming cut 6 bases from V and 0 bases from J; bases unmatched to any gene: 6. CDR1 is ENHRY, CDR2 SYGVKD, per germline. The CDR3 contains 16 residues. CDR3 in DNA: TGTGCCATCAGCATAAATAGCGGGGGGAGCACAGATACGCAGTATTTT. Amino acids: CAISINSGGSTDTQYF.

V usage is TRBV6-5 and J usage is TRBJ2-1; 13 bases agree with TRBD2. V shed 0 bases, J shed 9 bases, and the junction held 5 bases outside the gene matches. CDR3 length: 16 residues. Germline CDR1 reads MNHEY; CDR2 reads SVGAGI. The CDR3 DNA sequence: TGTGCCAGCAGTTACTCCCTGGGACTAGCGGGAATTGAGCAGTTCTTC. This sequence encodes CASSYSLGLAGIEQFF.

This chain connects TRBV4-1 to TRBJ2-3, with D hard to call. The CDR3 is 19 residues long. Trimming removed 0 bases from V and 2 bases from J, with 21 bases in between. Germline V gene lookup returns CDR1 MGHRA and CDR2 YSYEKL. CDR3 bases: TGCGCCAGCAGCCAAGATAGAGCTCACTCACGAAACCCCACAGATACGCAGTATTTT. Its protein is CASSQDRAHSRNPTDTQYF.

The V call is TRBV6-1, the J call TRBJ1-1; a weak D match, TRBD1 (5 bases). Trimming removed 7 bases at V and 6 bases at J, with 12 bases between. The CDR3 has 12 residues. The germline V gene encodes CDR1 MNHNS and CDR2 SASEGT. CDR3 sequence: CASTQRGSEAFF. DNA for the CDR3: TGTGCCAGCACCCAGAGGGGTTCTGAAGCTTTCTTT.

The chain carries TRBV5-6 and TRBJ2-7; 9 bases fit TRBD2. Germline V gene lookup returns CDR1 SGHDT and CDR2 YYEEEE. This CDR3 is built from 14 residues. Trimming at V came to 4 bases and at J to 2 bases, leaving 4 bases not matched to a gene. The CDR3: CASSLSGSPYEQYF. The CDR3 DNA sequence: TGTGCCAGCAGCCTTAGCGGGAGCCCCTACGAGCAGTACTTC.

The V and J genes are TRBV5-1 and TRBJ1-1; no definite D call. The CDR3 has 13 residues. Trimming took 1 base from V and 5 from J, leaving 9 bases between them. Germline CDR1 SGHRS, CDR2 YFSETQ. CDR3 sequence: CASSLYEGTEAFF. In nucleotides, the CDR3 is TGCGCCAGCAGCTTGTATGAGGGTACTGAAGCTTTCTTT.

The chain carries TRBV7-2 and TRBJ2-7; D remains unclear. The CDR3 runs to 11 residues. Germline-derived CDR1 and CDR2 are SGHTA and FQGNSA. V was pared by 5 bases and J by 5 bases, with 7 bases between. CDR3 in amino acids: CASSHDHEQYF. CDR3 coding DNA: TGTGCCAGCAGCCACGACCACGAGCAGTACTTC. The whole variable domain, remainder taken from reference TRBV7-2 and TRBJ2-7, is GAGVSQSPSNKVTEKGKDVELRCDPISGHTALYWYRQSLGQGLEFLIYFQGNSAPDKSGLPSDRFSAERTGGSVSTLTIQRTQQEDSAVYLCASSHDHEQYFGPGTRLTVT.

The rearrangement links TRBV11-2 to TRBJ2-3; 9 nucleotides match TRBD2. The CDR3 runs to 16 residues. CDR1 and CDR2 from the germline V gene are SGHAT and FQNNGV. With V trimmed by 5 bases and J by 0 bases, 6 bases remained unmatched. In nucleotides, the CDR3 is TGTGCCAGCAGCGCTATAGCGGGGGTTAGCACAGATACGCAGTATTTT. Its translation is CASSAIAGVSTDTQYF.

The V gene is TRBV6-5, the J gene TRBJ1-1; 7 nucleotides line up with TRBD1. Losses at the gene ends were 5 bases for V and 4 bases for J; bases not matched to a gene: 7. The germline V gene has CDR1 MNHEY and CDR2 SVGAGI. The CDR3 runs to 14 residues. CDR3 amino acids: CASSPGGRGTEAFF. The CDR3 nucleotides are TGTGCCAGCAGTCCAGGGGGTCGTGGCACTGAAGCTTTCTTT.

V and J are TRBV2 and TRBJ2-6, with D maybe TRBD1 (5 bases). The CDR3 runs 15 residues. Germline V gene sequence: CDR1 SNHLY, CDR2 FYNNEI. The V end lost 7 bases, the J end lost 5 bases, and 15 bases lay between the germline ends. The CDR3 loop reads CASTQSGYWANVLTF. Here the CDR3 DNA reads TGTGCCAGCACCCAATCAGGGTATTGGGCCAACGTCCTGACTTTC.

The chain recombines TRBV7-9 with TRBJ2-7; 7 bases are shared with TRBD2. Trimming removed 5 bases from V and 4 bases from J; junction bases left unmatched: 8. The CDR3 contains 14 residues. CDR1 is SEHNR, CDR2 FQNEAQ, per germline (reference sequence). CDR3 nucleotide sequence: TGTGCCAGCAGCCCCGTACCCGGGGGGTACGAGCAGTACTTC. Amino acids: CASSPVPGGYEQYF.

This rearrangement joins TRBV7-8 to TRBJ2-2, with 8 bases that match TRBD2. The germline V gene has CDR1 SGHVS and CDR2 FQNEAQ. CDR3 length: 15 amino acids. Trimming removed 3 bases from V and 3 bases from J; junction bases left unmatched: 3. As DNA, the CDR3 is TGTGCCAGCAGCTTGAGCGGGGGCTACACCGGGGAGCTGTTTTTT. It translates to CASSLSGGYTGELFF.

This chain links TRBV7-9 with TRBJ2-1; possible D gene TRBD2, 6 bases. Germline CDR1 is SEHNR and CDR2 is FQNEAQ (reference sequence). The ends were cut back, 5 bases at V and 0 bases at J, with 14 bases in the middle. This CDR3 has 16 amino acids. CDR3 loop: CASSPRLARSYNEQFF. The CDR3, as DNA: TGTGCCAGCAGCCCACGTCTAGCGCGCTCCTACAATGAGCAGTTCTTC.

This sequence joins TRBV29-1 and TRBJ2-7, with D possibly TRBD1 on 6 matching bases. CDR3 length equals 15 residues. V shed 4 bases and J shed 2 bases, with 18 bases lying between them. Germline V gene lookup returns CDR1 SQVTM and CDR2 ANQGSEA. The CDR3 bases are TGCAGCGTTGGGGGGCCCGACAGCGCAACCTACGAGCAGTACTTC. Its translation: CSVGGPDSATYEQYF.

This rearrangement joins TRBV9 to TRBJ2-3; 7 positions match TRBD1. V shed 3 bases and J 2 bases; nucleotides not matched to a gene: 3. CDR1 SGDLS and CDR2 YYNGEE come from the germline V gene. The CDR3 runs 14 residues. The CDR3 sequence: CASSAGQPTDTQYF. DNA of the CDR3: TGTGCCAGCAGCGCGGGACAGCCCACAGATACGCAGTATTTT.

The rearrangement joins TRBV5-4 to TRBJ1-2, with D possibly matching TRBD1 (6 bases). V lost 3 bases, J lost 7 bases, and 10 bases lay in between. CDR1 is SGHNT, CDR2 YYREEE, per germline (reference sequence). The CDR3 contains 12 residues. In nucleotides, the CDR3 is TGTGCCAGCAGCTCAAGGACAGCTGGCTACACCTTC. This gives the protein CASSSRTAGYTF.

This chain joins TRBV6-4 and TRBJ2-3; the match to TRBD2 covers 8 bases. V was clipped by 2 bases and J by 4 bases; unmatched bases: 2. Germline loops: CDR1 MRHNA, CDR2 SNTAGT. The CDR3 consists of 14 residues. CDR3 sequence: CASSDRGGPDTQYF. The CDR3 nucleotides read TGTGCCAGCAGTGACCGGGGGGGCCCAGATACGCAGTATTTT.

A remark on this clone: Other DNA sequences in this sample translate to the same CDR3. The J gene is TRBJ1-1, the V gene TRBV11-3; a possible D gene is TRBD1 (5 bases). The CDR3 runs to 12 residues. Germline lookup yields CDR1 SGHNT and CDR2 YENEEA. V dropped 5 bases and J dropped 4 bases, with 8 bases sitting between them. The CDR3 DNA reads TGTGCCAGCAGCCCGGGGGGCACTGAAGCTTTCTTT. Protein: CASSPGGTEAFF.

The J gene is TRBJ2-4, the V gene TRBV9; possibly TRBD1 for D (5 bases). The CDR3 loop spans 15 amino acids. From germline, CDR1 is SGDLS and CDR2 YYNGEE. V was shortened by 0 bases and J by 7 bases, with 14 bases between the two germline ends. The CDR3 protein is CASSVDLQGSNIQYF. The CDR3, as DNA: TGTGCCAGCAGCGTAGACCTTCAGGGTTCGAACATTCAGTACTTC.